This T cell receptor (beta chain) is from a study of identifying expanded T cells in peripheral blood. Overall study findings and caveats: Clone count variance between roughly two-week samples rose with total template count. Over two and four weeks, about 15 and 19 clones changed, versus roughly 1.1 between replicates.

Collection occurred without any documented infections or immune events in donors. CDR1 SGDLS and CDR2 YYNGEE come from the germline V gene. With 4 bases removed from V and 0 bases from J, the gap between germline ends came to 13 bases. The CDR3 totals 15 residues. Comments on this clone: Its antigen is currently unknown.

The table came from immunoSEQ multiplex PCR; TCRdb's copy has only in-frame clones and leaves some out. The data hold 70,000 to 95,000 clones, with around 90% observed a single time. The V gene is TRBV9, the J gene TRBJ1-1; D not resolved. Sequenced: blood. The sequence was collected from a person aged 18 to 75 in good health. DNA for the CDR3: TGTGCCAGCAGCCCACGACACTATTTGAACACTGAAGCTTTCTTT. Its translation is CASSPRHYLNTEAFF.